The clone carrying this TCR beta chain was detected a few times. Its antigen is not known. Possible read error: a much larger clone is one base away. The sample comes from a study of read filtering for tumor transcriptome and immune sequencing. Study at large: The cohort had over 16 men and approximately 13 women aged roughly 45 to 90, mean roughly 71 years. DNase treatment preceded whole-transcriptome library preparation. Study findings and constraints: Correlation between methods rose after single-read clonotypes were removed.

This CDR3 has 14 residues. From roughly 390 ng of RNA, a library with molecular barcoded alpha/delta and beta/gamma adaptors was made. TCRdb used MiXCR to reprocess the reads, holding one entry per CDR3 protein. Among 100,000 to 150,000 distinct CDR3 sequences listed, 13% were seen once. Material: a population of CD138-negative cells sorted from bone marrow. The chain uses TRBV12-3 or TRBV12-4 and TRBJ1-4; tentative D call: TRBD1 (5 bases). This receptor was taken from a donor at least 40 years old with multiple myeloma. The CDR3, as DNA: TGTGCCGGCAGTTTTCGACAGTACAATGAAAAACTGTTTTTT. Translated: CAGSFRQYNEKLFF.